What follows are 6 T cell receptor beta chains derived from one specimen sequenced in a study of identical twins. Using its own MiXCR run on the 5' RACE reads, TCRdb lists one record per CDR3 protein. The sample yields about 220,000 distinct CDR3 sequences, around 8.1% seen once. This sample also appeared in a second study, on yellow fever vaccine responses in identical twins.

The sample taken for sequencing was memory (CD45RO+) T cells sorted from blood. Receptors were obtained from a woman between 18 and 29 years old in good health.

The chain uses TRBV5-1 and TRBJ2-1; possibly TRBD2 for D (6 bases). The germline CDR1 and CDR2 sequences are SGHRS and YFSETQ. The CDR3 runs to 14 residues. Trimming left V 1 base short and J 6 bases short, with 11 bases between. Written as DNA, the CDR3 is TGCGCCAGCAGCTTGTGGGTCGGGAGCAATGAGCAGTTCTTC. This gives the protein CASSLWVGSNEQFF.

This clonotype was picked up a small number of times. This sequence joins TRBV20-1 and TRBJ1-4; maybe TRBD1 (6 bases). The V end was cut by 3 bases, the J end by 0 bases, with 11 bases between. This CDR3 is 15 amino acids long. From germline, CDR1 is DFQATT and CDR2 SNEGSKA (reference sequence). The CDR3 spells CSASPDSPTNEKLFF. The CDR3 coding sequence is TGCAGTGCTAGTCCGGACAGTCCAACTAATGAAAAACTGTTTTTT.

The rearrangement joins TRBV5-5 to TRBJ2-1; TRBD2 matches 7 bases. Germline V gives CDR1 SGHKS, CDR2 YYEKEE (reference sequence). The V gene end was trimmed by 0 bases and the J gene end by 5 bases; junction bases not matched to a gene: 8. The CDR3 is made up of 16 amino acids. CDR3 nucleotides: TGTGCCAGCAGCTTGGAGGCGGGAGTAAGTAACAATGAGCAGTTCTTC. This sequence encodes CASSLEAGVSNNEQFF. The full variable domain, with the rest looked up from reference TRBV5-5 and TRBJ2-1, is DAGVTQSPTHLIKTRGQQVTLRCSPISGHKSVSWYQQVLGQGPQFIFQYYEKEERGRGNFPDRFSARQFPNYSSELNVNALLLGDSALYLCASSLEAGVSNNEQFFGPGTRLTVL.

The DNA for the CDR3 is TGTGCCAGCAGCAAGAGAAACACCGGGGAGCTGTTTTTT. Translation: CASSKRNTGELFF. V is TRBV7-2 and J is TRBJ2-2; D is ambiguous. With 5 bases removed from V and 2 bases from J, the gap between germline ends came to 6 bases. CDR1 is SGHTA and CDR2 is FQGNSA in the germline V gene. This CDR3 is built from 13 residues.

This clonotype has at least ten counts. The V call is TRBV27, the J call TRBJ2-7; 10 positions match TRBD2. CDR1 MNHEY and CDR2 SMNVEV come from the germline V gene (reference sequence). The CDR3 has 13 residues. V lost 5 bases and J lost 6; bases outside the gene matches: 4. CDR3 in DNA: TGTGCCAGCAGTAAACTAGCGGGGTTCGAGCAGTACTTC. Translated, it gives CASSKLAGFEQYF.

This clonotype has only a few counts. The V call is TRBV28, the J call TRBJ2-5, with D perhaps matching TRBD2 (5 bases). The ends were cut back, 6 bases at V and 1 base at J, with 18 bases in the middle. CDR1 and CDR2 (germline): MDHEN, SYDVKM. The CDR3 totals 16 residues. The CDR3 nucleotides are TGTGCCAGCAGCGCCCAAAGGGCGGGCGGCCAAGAGACCCAGTACTTC. The encoded protein is CASSAQRAGGQETQYF.